This T cell receptor beta chain appears in the sequencing data of a study of monozygotic twins with inflammatory bowel disease. Researchers put TCRalpha and TCRbeta cDNA through two nested PCRs lasting approximately 17 and 9 cycles. With the 5' RACE reads reprocessed, TCRdb shows one record per CDR3 protein and no DNA. The table lists over 150,000 distinct CDR3 sequences. The CDR3 sequence is 14 residues long. The sequenced material came from blood. This clonotype was sampled from a human donor with ulcerative colitis or Crohn's disease, or a healthy co-twin of an affected twin (not recorded which). The rearrangement links TRBV12-3 or TRBV12-4 to TRBJ2-7; checking the TCRdb D call of TRBD1 is not possible without DNA. CDR3: CASSFSDRADEQYF.